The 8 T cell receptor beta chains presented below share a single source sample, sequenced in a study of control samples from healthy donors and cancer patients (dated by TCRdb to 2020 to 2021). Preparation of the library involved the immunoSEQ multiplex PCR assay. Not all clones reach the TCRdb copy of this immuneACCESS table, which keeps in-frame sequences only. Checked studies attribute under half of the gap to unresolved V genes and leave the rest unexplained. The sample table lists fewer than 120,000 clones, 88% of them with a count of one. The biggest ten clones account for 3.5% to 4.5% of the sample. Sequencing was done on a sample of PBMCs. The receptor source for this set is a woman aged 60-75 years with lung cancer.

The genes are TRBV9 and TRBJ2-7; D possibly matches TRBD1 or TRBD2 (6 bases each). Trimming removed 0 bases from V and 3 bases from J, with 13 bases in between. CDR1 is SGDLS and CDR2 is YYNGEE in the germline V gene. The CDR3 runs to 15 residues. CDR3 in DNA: TGTGCCAGCAGCGTAGGAGAGGGGGACTTCTACGAGCAGTACTTC. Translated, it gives CASSVGEGDFYEQYF.

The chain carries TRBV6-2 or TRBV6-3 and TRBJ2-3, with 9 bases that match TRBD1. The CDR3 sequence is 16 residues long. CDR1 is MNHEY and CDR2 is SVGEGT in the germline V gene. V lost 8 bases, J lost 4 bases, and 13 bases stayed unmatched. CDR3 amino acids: CASGSFGTGLSDTQYF. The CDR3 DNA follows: TGTGCCAGCGGTTCCTTTGGGACAGGGTTATCAGATACGCAGTATTTT.

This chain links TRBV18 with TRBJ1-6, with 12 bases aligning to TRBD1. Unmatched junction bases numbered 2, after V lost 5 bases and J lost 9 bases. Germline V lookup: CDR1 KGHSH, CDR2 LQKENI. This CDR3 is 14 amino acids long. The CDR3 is CASSTGQGASPLHF. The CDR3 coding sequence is TGTGCCAGCTCAACGGGACAGGGGGCTTCACCCCTCCACTTT.

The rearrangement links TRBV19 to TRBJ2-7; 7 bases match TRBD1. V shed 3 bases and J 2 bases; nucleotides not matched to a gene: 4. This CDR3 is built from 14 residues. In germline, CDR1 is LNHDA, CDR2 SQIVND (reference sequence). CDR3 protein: CASSIGQAAYEQYF. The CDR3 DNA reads TGTGCCAGTAGTATTGGACAGGCCGCCTACGAGCAGTACTTC.

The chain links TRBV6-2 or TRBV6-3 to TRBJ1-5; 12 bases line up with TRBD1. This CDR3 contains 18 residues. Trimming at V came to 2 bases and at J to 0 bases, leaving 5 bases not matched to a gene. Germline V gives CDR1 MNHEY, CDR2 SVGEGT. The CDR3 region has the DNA TGTGCCAGCAGTTACGGGGGACAGGGGGCAACTAGCAATCAGCCCCAGCATTTT. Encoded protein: CASSYGGQGATSNQPQHF.

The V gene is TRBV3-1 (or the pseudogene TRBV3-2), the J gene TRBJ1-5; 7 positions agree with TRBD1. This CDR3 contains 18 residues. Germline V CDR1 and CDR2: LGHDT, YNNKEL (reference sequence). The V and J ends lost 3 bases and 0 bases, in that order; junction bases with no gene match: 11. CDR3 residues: CASSQTTTGTDSNQPQHF. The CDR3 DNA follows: TGTGCCAGCAGCCAGACAACCACCGGGACAGATAGCAATCAGCCCCAGCATTTT.

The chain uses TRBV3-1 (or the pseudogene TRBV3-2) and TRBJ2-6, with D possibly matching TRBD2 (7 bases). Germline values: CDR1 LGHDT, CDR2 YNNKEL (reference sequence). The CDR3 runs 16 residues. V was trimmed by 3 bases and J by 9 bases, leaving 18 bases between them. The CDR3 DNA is TGTGCCAGCAGCCAGGGGGGGGCGTCATTGGACAACGTCCTGACTTTC. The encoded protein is CASSQGGASLDNVLTF.

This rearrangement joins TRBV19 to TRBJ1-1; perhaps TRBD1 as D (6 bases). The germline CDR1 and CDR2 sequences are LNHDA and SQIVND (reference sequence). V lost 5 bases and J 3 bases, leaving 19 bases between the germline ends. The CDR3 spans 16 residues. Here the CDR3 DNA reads TGTGCCAGTAGTCCTACACCACAGGGAATGTACACTGAAGCTTTCTTT. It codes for CASSPTPQGMYTEAFF.